Many counts were recorded for the clone carrying this T cell receptor (beta chain). This entry is derived from a study of T-cell reconstitution after alpha-beta-depleted transplantation in children. Germline values: CDR1 MGHDK, CDR2 SYGVNS. V dropped 1 base and J dropped 4; count of bases not matched to a gene: 1. This CDR3 comprises 15 residues. As it was prepared, the TCRbeta library received unique molecular identifiers. TCRdb fed the PCR reads into MiXCR, producing one record per CDR3 protein. The sample carries about 640,000 distinct CDR3 sequences, approximately 15% recorded once. This clonotype originated in a human donor who donated a stem cell graft to a child with acute myeloid leukemia. V usage is TRBV25-1 and J usage is TRBJ2-3; 11 bases fit TRBD2. Source: PBMCs from the stem cell graft donor, taken from the stem cell graft. The CDR3, as DNA: TGTGCCAGCAGTGAATCACTAGCGGGGGCAGATACGCAGTATTTT. Its translation is CASSESLAGADTQYF. The variable domain in full, with the rest retrieved from reference TRBV25-1 and TRBJ2-3, is EADIYQTPRYLVIGTGKKITLECSQTMGHDKMYWYQQDPGMELHLIHYSYGVNSTEKGDLSSESTVSRIRTEHFPLTLESARPSHTSQYLCASSESLAGADTQYFGPGTRLTVL.